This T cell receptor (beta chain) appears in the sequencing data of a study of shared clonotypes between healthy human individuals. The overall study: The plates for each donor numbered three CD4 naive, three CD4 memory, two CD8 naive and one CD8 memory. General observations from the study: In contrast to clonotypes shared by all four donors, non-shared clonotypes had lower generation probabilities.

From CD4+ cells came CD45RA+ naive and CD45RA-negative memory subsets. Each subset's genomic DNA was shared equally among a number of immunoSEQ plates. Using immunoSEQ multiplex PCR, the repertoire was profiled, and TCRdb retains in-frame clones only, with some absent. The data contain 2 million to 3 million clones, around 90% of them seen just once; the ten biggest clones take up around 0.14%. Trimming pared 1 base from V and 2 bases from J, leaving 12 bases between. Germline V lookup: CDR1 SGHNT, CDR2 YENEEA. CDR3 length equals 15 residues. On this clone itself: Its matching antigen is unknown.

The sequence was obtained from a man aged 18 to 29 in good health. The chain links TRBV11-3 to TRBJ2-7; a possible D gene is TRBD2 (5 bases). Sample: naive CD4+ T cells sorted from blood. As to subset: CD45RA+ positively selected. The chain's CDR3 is CASSLGLRETYEQYF. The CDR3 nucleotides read TGTGCCAGCAGCTTAGGTCTAAGGGAGACCTACGAGCAGTACTTC. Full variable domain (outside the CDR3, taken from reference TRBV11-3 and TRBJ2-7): EAGVVQSPRYKIIEKKQPVAFWCNPISGHNTLYWYLQNLGQGPELLIRYENEEAVDDSQLPKDRFSAERLKGVDSTLKIQPAELGDSAVYLCASSLGLRETYEQYFGPGTRLTVT.